Presented here are 27 T cell receptor beta chains from one specimen sequenced in a study of PD-1 and CTLA-4 blockade in melanoma. Profiled with immunoSEQ multiplex PCR; TCRdb holds only in-frame clones, not every one. The sample carries 20,000 to 25,000 clones, about 91% recorded once. The specimen comprised CD8+ T cells from peripheral blood, sampled before anti-PD-1 treatment. These receptors were obtained from a human donor with melanoma.

The chain couples TRBV27 to TRBJ2-7; D is unresolved. The germline CDR1 and CDR2 sequences are MNHEY and SMNVEV (reference sequence). With 8 bases removed from V and 4 bases from J, the gap between germline ends came to 9 bases. The CDR3 is made up of 11 amino acids. In DNA, the CDR3 is TGTGCCAGCGGTTCCCCATACGAGCAGTACTTC. This encodes CASGSPYEQYF.

This clone has just one count. The chain links TRBV28 to TRBJ2-7; D might be TRBD1 (6 bases). In germline, CDR1 is MDHEN, CDR2 SYDVKM. The CDR3 covers 14 residues. V was cut by 6 bases and J by 3 bases, with 15 bases left in between. The CDR3 reads CASSWGRDNYEQYF. The CDR3 region has the DNA TGTGCCAGCAGCTGGGGAAGGGACAACTACGAGCAGTACTTC.

This sequence joins TRBV4-2 and TRBJ2-7, with 7 bases lining up with TRBD1. The CDR3 has 16 residues. CDR1 and CDR2 (germline): LGHNA, YNFKEQ. V shed 0 bases, J shed 1 base, and the junction held 6 bases outside the gene matches. The CDR3 loop reads CASSQEVETGSYEQYF. The CDR3 coding sequence is TGTGCCAGCAGCCAAGAGGTCGAGACAGGGTCCTACGAGCAGTACTTC.

The genes are TRBV13 and TRBJ2-1; 10 bases map to TRBD1. The ends lost 5 bases at V and 3 bases at J; junction bases unmatched: 4. CDR1 PRHDT and CDR2 FYEKMQ come from the germline V gene (reference sequence). The CDR3 contains 15 residues. CDR3 in DNA: TGTGCCAGCAGCCCCGGGACAGGGGACTACAATGAGCAGTTCTTC. Amino acid sequence: CASSPGTGDYNEQFF.

This clone is a singleton in its sample. The rearrangement uses TRBV27 and TRBJ1-5; D unclear. V lost 3 bases and J 0 bases, leaving 9 bases between the germline ends. Per the germline V gene, CDR1 is MNHEY and CDR2 is SMNVEV (reference sequence). This CDR3 region has 15 residues. The CDR3: CASSLAGYSNQPQHF. The CDR3 DNA reads as TGTGCCAGCAGTTTGGCGGGTTATAGCAATCAGCCCCAGCATTTT.

This rearrangement joins TRBV10-3 to TRBJ2-1, with D hard to call. The CDR3 consists of 16 residues. Trimming left V 0 bases short and J 3 bases short, with 12 bases between. Germline CDR1 and CDR2: ENHRY and SYGVKD. DNA for the CDR3: TGTGCCATCAGTGAGTCAAGGCAGACCCTCTACAATGAGCAGTTCTTC. Amino acids: CAISESRQTLYNEQFF.

The chain has TRBV11-2 and TRBJ2-2; D call uncertain. V lost 5 bases and J lost 0, with 10 bases in between. The CDR3 is made up of 15 amino acids. Germline V CDR1 and CDR2: SGHAT, FQNNGV. This CDR3 is CASSPRVANTGELFF. CDR3 nucleotides: TGTGCCAGCAGCCCTAGAGTTGCGAACACCGGGGAGCTGTTTTTT.

V gene TRBV10-3 combines with J gene TRBJ2-7; 11 bases are shared with TRBD1. This CDR3 region has 14 residues. With V trimmed by 6 bases and J by 7 bases, 8 bases remained unmatched. From germline, CDR1 is ENHRY and CDR2 SYGVKD. The CDR3 sequence is CAISPRDRGWEQYF. The CDR3 DNA reads as TGTGCCATCAGCCCCCGGGACAGGGGGTGGGAGCAGTACTTC.

The chain has TRBV11-3 and TRBJ2-3; possibly TRBD2 for D (6 bases). V was trimmed by 5 bases and J by 1 base, leaving 16 bases between them. The germline V gene encodes CDR1 SGHNT and CDR2 YENEEA. CDR3 size: 16 residues. The chain's CDR3 is CASSLTSLDRTDTQYF. For the CDR3, the DNA is TGTGCCAGCAGCCTTACTAGCTTAGACCGCACAGATACGCAGTATTTT.

The sample holds a few counts of this clone. J is TRBJ2-7 and V is TRBV5-1; tentatively, D is TRBD2 (5 bases). CDR3 size: 14 residues. The V and J ends lost 0 bases and 5 bases respectively, with 12 bases between them. CDR1 and CDR2 from the germline V gene are SGHRS and YFSETQ. The CDR3: CASSLAGNHDEQYF. Written as DNA, the CDR3 is TGCGCCAGCAGCTTGGCCGGGAACCACGACGAGCAGTACTTC.

The chain recombines TRBV28 with TRBJ2-3, with D possibly matching TRBD2 (7 bases). This CDR3 has 17 amino acids. The germline CDR1 and CDR2 sequences are MDHEN and SYDVKM. Trimming stripped 5 bases from V and 1 base from J, with 19 bases between. CDR3 protein: CASSTSGRGAGTDTQYF. As DNA, the CDR3 is TGTGCCAGCAGTACCTCCGGACGGGGGGCCGGCACAGATACGCAGTATTTT.

The chain joins TRBV3-1 (or the pseudogene TRBV3-2) to TRBJ2-7; possibly TRBD1 for D (6 bases). Deletions cut 2 bases from V and 2 bases from J, with 19 bases between. The CDR3 has 17 residues. The V gene's germline CDR1 is LGHDT and CDR2 YNNKEL (reference sequence). Here the CDR3 reads CASSQKYYREWTYEQYF. The CDR3 bases are TGTGCCAGCAGCCAAAAGTATTACAGGGAATGGACCTACGAGCAGTACTTC.

The sample holds a few counts of this clone. The rearrangement joins TRBV7-7 to TRBJ2-7, with a possible D match to TRBD2 (8 bases). This CDR3 spans 15 amino acids. Trimming left V 5 bases short and J 2 bases short, with 16 bases between. Germline CDR1 SSHAT, CDR2 FNYEAQ (reference sequence). The CDR3 DNA sequence: TGTGCCAGCAGCCCAGGGGGTAGCGGGGCCTACGAGCAGTACTTC. It translates to CASSPGGSGAYEQYF. Full variable domain (missing parts from reference TRBV7-7 and TRBJ2-7): GAGVSQSPRYKVTKRGQDVTLRCDPISSHATLYWYQQALGQGPEFLTYFNYEAQPDKSGLPSDRFSAERPEGSISTLTIQRTEQRDSAMYRCASSPGGSGAYEQYFGPGTRLTVT.

V is TRBV9 and J is TRBJ1-5; D is ambiguous. The CDR3 has 15 residues. Germline V CDR1 and CDR2: SGDLS, YYNGEE. V lost 0 bases and J lost 2, with 9 bases in between. CDR3 region: CASSVGPAGNQPQHF. CDR3 bases: TGTGCCAGCAGCGTAGGCCCAGCAGGCAATCAGCCCCAGCATTTT. The complete variable domain, with remaining parts taken from reference TRBV9 and TRBJ1-5, reads DSGVTQTPKHLITATGQRVTLRCSPRSGDLSVYWYQQSLDQGLQFLIQYYNGEERAKGNILERFSAQQFPDLHSELNLSSLELGDSALYFCASSVGPAGNQPQHFGDGTRLSIL.

The chain uses TRBV5-1 and TRBJ1-2, with D perhaps matching TRBD1 (6 bases). This CDR3 is 17 amino acids long. V was cut by 3 bases and J by 1 base, with 19 bases left in between. CDR1 is SGHRS and CDR2 is YFSETQ in the germline V gene. CDR3 nucleotides: TGCGCCAGCAGCTACTACGGAGAGGACAGCTTTAACTATGGCTACACCTTC. Its translation is CASSYYGEDSFNYGYTF.

The CDR3 DNA reads TGCGCCAGCTCTCGGACAGGGCGTTCACCCCTCCACTTT. It is translated as CASSRTGRSPLHF. The chain recombines TRBV23-1 with TRBJ1-6; the match to TRBD1 covers 8 bases. TRBV23-1 is an open reading frame, and its role is uncertain. V was pared by 8 bases and J by 9 bases, with 6 bases of the junction left unmatched. The CDR3 is made up of 13 amino acids.

V usage is TRBV28 and J usage is TRBJ1-4; 9 bases match TRBD1. This CDR3 region has 15 residues. The V and J ends lost 2 bases and 5 bases, in that order; junction bases with no gene match: 3. Germline V lookup: CDR1 MDHEN, CDR2 SYDVKM. CDR3: CASSLLGTGNEKLFF. CDR3 nucleotide sequence: TGTGCCAGCAGTTTACTCGGGACAGGGAATGAAAAACTGTTTTTT.

This chain links TRBV30 with TRBJ2-7, with D perhaps matching TRBD1 (6 bases). The germline CDR1 and CDR2 sequences are GTSNPN and SVGIG (reference sequence). CDR3 length: 16 residues. Trimming took 0 bases from V and 0 from J, leaving 15 bases between them. CDR3 in amino acids: CAWSVPHRATSYEQYF. As DNA, the CDR3 is TGTGCCTGGAGTGTACCCCACAGGGCGACCTCCTACGAGCAGTACTTC. Using reference TRBV30 and TRBJ2-7 for the parts outside the CDR3, the full variable domain is SQTIHQWPATLVQPVGSPLSLECTVEGTSNPNLYWYRQAAGRGLQLLFYSVGIGQISSEVPQNLSASRPQDRQFILSSKKLLLSDSGFYLCAWSVPHRATSYEQYFGPGTRLTVT.

The V and J genes are TRBV7-8 and TRBJ1-2, with TRBD1 matching 9 bases. This CDR3 contains 15 residues. V was pared by 5 bases and J by 6 bases, with 10 bases of the junction left unmatched. Germline V CDR1 and CDR2: SGHVS, FQNEAQ. The CDR3 is CASSPSRDRVDGYTF. CDR3 coding DNA: TGTGCCAGCAGCCCCAGCCGGGACAGGGTTGATGGCTACACCTTC.

The chain links TRBV9 to TRBJ1-2; D ambiguous. The V and J ends lost 2 bases and 5 bases respectively, with 7 bases between them. In germline, CDR1 is SGDLS, CDR2 YYNGEE. The CDR3 has 12 residues. CDR3 residues: CASSVSTYGYTF. The CDR3 DNA sequence: TGTGCCAGCAGCGTGAGTACGTATGGCTACACCTTC.

The J gene is TRBJ1-5, the V gene TRBV28; D not certain. V lost 3 bases to trimming and J lost 7 bases, with 10 bases between them. The germline V gene has CDR1 MDHEN and CDR2 SYDVKM. The CDR3 is made up of 13 amino acids. DNA of the CDR3: TGTGCCAGCAGTTTGACATTCGGCCAGCCCCAGCATTTT. It yields the protein CASSLTFGQPQHF.

CDR3 loop: CASSYMGTGELFF. The CDR3 bases are TGTGCCAGCAGTTACATGGGAACCGGGGAGCTGTTTTTT. The rearrangement links TRBV6-5 to TRBJ2-2; D gene ambiguous. Per the germline V gene, CDR1 is MNHEY and CDR2 is SVGAGI. The CDR3 loop spans 13 amino acids. Trimming took 2 bases from V and 5 from J, leaving 6 bases between them.

V usage is TRBV11-2 and J usage is TRBJ2-7; TRBD1 aligns across 8 bases. This CDR3 contains 14 residues. V lost 4 bases to trimming and J lost 3 bases; unmatched junction nucleotides: 5. CDR1 SGHAT and CDR2 FQNNGV come from the germline V gene. DNA of the CDR3: TGTGCCAGCAGCTCCGCAGGGGGCGACTACGAGCAGTACTTC. It specifies CASSSAGGDYEQYF.

This clone was detected a few times. The V and J genes are TRBV11-2 and TRBJ2-7; D is undetermined. This CDR3 contains 13 residues. Trimming pared 0 bases from V and 1 base from J, leaving 4 bases between. Germline loops: CDR1 SGHAT, CDR2 FQNNGV. CDR3 coding DNA: TGTGCCAGCAGCTTAGACAGGTCCTACGAGCAGTACTTC. It yields the protein CASSLDRSYEQYF.

A note on this clone: Other DNA sequences in the sample encode the same CDR3. The chain couples TRBV7-9 to TRBJ1-1; 10 bases align to TRBD1. CDR1 is SEHNR and CDR2 is FQNEAQ in the germline V gene (reference sequence). V lost 3 bases and J lost 0; bases outside the gene matches: 4. CDR3 length equals 16 residues. CDR3 sequence: CASSLPGQGMNTEAFF. Written as DNA, the CDR3 is TGTGCCAGCAGCTTGCCGGGACAGGGGATGAACACTGAAGCTTTCTTT.

The chain joins TRBV28 to TRBJ1-2; D gene uncertain. The V end was cut by 5 bases, the J end by 4 bases, with 17 bases between. The CDR3 is 15 residues long. Germline lookup yields CDR1 MDHEN and CDR2 SYDVKM. Here the CDR3 DNA reads TGTGCCAGCAGTGTAAACGGGCCGATACTCTATGGCTACACCTTC. As protein: CASSVNGPILYGYTF.

This clone was observed once. The V gene is TRBV28, the J gene TRBJ1-1, with unresolved D. The CDR3 has 11 residues. Germline V gene data show CDR1 as MDHEN and CDR2 as SYDVKM. V was trimmed by 9 bases and J by 0 bases, leaving 5 bases between them. This chain's CDR3 is CASGLNTEAFF. CDR3 bases: TGTGCCAGTGGCTTGAACACTGAAGCTTTCTTT.